The 5 T cell receptor beta chains in this list originate from one sample, sequenced in a study of blood T cells in healthy people across ages (dated by TCRdb to the mid-2010s). The protocol used for the library was 5' RACE. TCRdb records Illumina HiSeq 2500 as the sequencer. A second PCR of roughly 7 to 12 cycles was run with a J-beta primer mix and a sample-barcoded 5' primer. The public sequencing data were trimmed at Q25 with fastp and processed into clonotypes with MiXCR by TCRdb, which kept only in-frame beta chains. Every entry covers one CDR3 protein and lists the most common genes and DNA from its rows. The sample table contains 800,000 to 950,000 distinct CDR3 sequences; only one count was recorded for 25% to 35% of them. Roughly 10% of the sample lies in the top ten. In addition, the sample was reused for a study of T cells of mothers and their children.

The source material was blood. These receptors all stem from a woman between 40 and 50 years old in good health.

The chain couples TRBV7-3 to TRBJ2-1; possibly TRBD1 or TRBD2 for D (5 bases each). CDR3 size: 15 residues. V was pared by 6 bases and J by 2 bases, with 14 bases between. CDR1 and CDR2 (germline): SGHTA, FQGTGA. The CDR3 sequence: CASSFDRGAYNEQFF. CDR3 sequence (DNA): TGTGCCAGCAGTTTTGACCGGGGCGCCTACAATGAGCAGTTCTTC.

The V gene is TRBV11-2, the J gene TRBJ2-5, with 9 bases matching TRBD1. The CDR3 sequence is 15 residues long. V shed 5 bases and J 2 bases; nucleotides not matched to a gene: 6. CDR1 and CDR2 (germline): SGHAT, FQNNGV. The CDR3 DNA sequence: TGTGCCAGCAGCCCAAGGACAGGGGAGCAAGAGACCCAGTACTTC. It yields the protein CASSPRTGEQETQYF.

The chain carries TRBV12-3 or TRBV12-4 and TRBJ1-2; D uncertain. This CDR3 region has 13 residues. Trimming cost V 3 bases and J 4 bases, with 9 bases left between them. CDR3 bases: TGTGCCAGCAGTTTGTTCCAAACCTATGGCTACACCTTC. This gives the protein CASSLFQTYGYTF.

This clonotype was picked up a small number of times. V gene TRBV20-1 combines with J gene TRBJ1-6; D gene ambiguous. The CDR3 is made up of 13 amino acids. Trimming took off 6 bases at V and 8 bases at J, with 14 bases between the two ends. Germline-derived CDR1 and CDR2 are DFQATT and SNEGSKA (reference sequence). CDR3 protein: CSAPPVGYSPLHF. Written as DNA, the CDR3 is TGCAGTGCCCCGCCCGTGGGGTATTCACCCCTCCACTTT.

About this clonotype: Being one base from a much bigger clone, this may be a read error. The CDR3 nucleotides are TGTGCCAGCTCACCACCGGTCAGTGACAGACTCTACGAGCGGTACTTC. Protein sequence: CASSPPVSDRLYERYF. The chain combines TRBV18 with TRBJ2-7; possible D gene TRBD1, 5 bases. The CDR3 contains 16 residues. Germline values: CDR1 KGHSH, CDR2 LQKENI.